The 26 T cell receptor beta chains listed next were all sequenced from one sample in a study of shared clonotypes between healthy human individuals. Assay used: immunoSEQ multiplex PCR; TCRdb lists only in-frame clones, some missing. The profile shows about 1 million clones, 70% to 80% of them singletons. The specimen sequenced was memory CD4+ T cells sorted from blood. This sample's subset: CD45RA-negative fraction. These receptors all come from a man aged 18-30 years in good health.

This clone was seen ten or more times. The DNA of the CDR3 is TGTGCCAGCATTTCGGACACTCACTACGCTAACTATGGCTACACCTTC. As protein: CASISDTHYANYGYTF. This chain connects TRBV7-9 to TRBJ1-2; D perhaps matches TRBD1 (5 bases). CDR3 length: 16 amino acids. The germline V gene has CDR1 SEHNR and CDR2 FQNEAQ (reference sequence). V lost 7 bases, J lost 0 bases, and 18 bases lay in between. The whole variable domain, filled in from reference TRBV7-9 and TRBJ1-2, reads DTGVSQNPRHKITKRGQNVTFRCDPISEHNRLYWYRQTLGQGPEFLTYFQNEAQLEKSRLLSDRFSAERPKGSFSTLEIQRTEQGDSAMYLCASISDTHYANYGYTFGSGTRLTVV.

This chain links TRBV10-3 with TRBJ2-1; 9 bases align to TRBD1. The CDR3 contains 14 residues. The junction had 8 bases not matched to a gene; V was cut back by 6 bases and J by 8 bases. Germline V CDR1 and CDR2: ENHRY, SYGVKD. CDR3 DNA sequence: TGTGCCATCAGCCCGGGACAGGGAAGGGATGAGCAGTTCTTC. Translating it yields CAISPGQGRDEQFF.

J is TRBJ2-3 and V is TRBV11-2, with a possible D match to TRBD1 (6 bases). The germline V and J ends were trimmed by 3 bases and 4 bases, with 11 bases remaining between them. There are 14 residues in the CDR3. From germline, CDR1 is SGHAT and CDR2 FQNNGV. DNA of the CDR3: TGTGCCAGCAGCTTTAACAGGGTAGCAGATACGCAGTATTTT. Translating gives CASSFNRVADTQYF. Full variable domain (rest looked up from reference TRBV11-2 and TRBJ2-3): EAGVAQSPRYKIIEKRQSVAFWCNPISGHATLYWYQQILGQGPKLLIQFQNNGVVDDSQLPKDRFSAERLKGVDSTLKIQPAKLEDSAVYLCASSFNRVADTQYFGPGTRLTVL.

V is TRBV6-5 and J is TRBJ2-3, with TRBD2 matching over 11 bases. The length of the CDR3 is 15 residues. The V gene end was trimmed by 8 bases and the J gene end by 5 bases; junction bases not matched to a gene: 9. Germline V gene sequence: CDR1 MNHEY, CDR2 SVGAGI. The DNA of the CDR3 is TGTGCCAGCGGGGGGCTAGCGGGAGGTAAAGATACGCAGTATTTT. Encoded protein: CASGGLAGGKDTQYF.

The chain employs TRBV5-5 and TRBJ2-1; unclear D gene. The CDR3 covers 15 residues. The germline V gene encodes CDR1 SGHKS and CDR2 YYEKEE (reference sequence). V lost 1 base, J lost 0 bases, and 8 bases lay in between. The chain's CDR3 is CASSLSPPSYNEQFF. The CDR3 DNA sequence: TGTGCCAGCAGCTTGAGCCCCCCCTCCTACAATGAGCAGTTCTTC.

This sequence joins TRBV9 and TRBJ2-7, with a weak D call TRBD1 (6 bases). Germline loops: CDR1 SGDLS, CDR2 YYNGEE. With 3 bases removed from V and 4 bases from J, the gap between germline ends came to 20 bases. This CDR3 has 16 residues. The CDR3 region is CASSAEELGASYEQYF. The CDR3 nucleotides are TGTGCCAGCAGCGCCGAGGAGCTGGGGGCCTCATACGAGCAGTACTTC.

This rearrangement joins TRBV18 to TRBJ1-5, with D possibly TRBD1 on 6 matching bases. Trimming shortened V by 6 bases and J by 0 bases, and 12 bases separated the two germline ends. The CDR3 has 15 amino acids. Germline V gene data show CDR1 as KGHSH and CDR2 as LQKENI. The CDR3 reads CASSTRTDSNQPQHF. The CDR3 region has the DNA TGTGCCAGCTCCACCCGGACAGATAGCAATCAGCCCCAGCATTTT.

The chain carries TRBV7-2 and TRBJ1-2; D uncertain. Germline CDR1 SGHTA, CDR2 FQGNSA. CDR3 length: 13 residues. V was pared by 5 bases and J by 4 bases, with 11 bases between. In nucleotides, the CDR3 is TGTGCCAGCAGCCAAAGCCTCACCTATGGCTACACCTTC. It encodes CASSQSLTYGYTF.

The chain has TRBV10-2 and TRBJ1-6, with D unresolved. V lost 8 bases and J 9 bases, leaving 17 bases between the germline ends. The CDR3 is made up of 14 amino acids. Germline V lookup: CDR1 WSHSY, CDR2 SAAADI. The CDR3 DNA reads TGCGCCAGCCGCCGGTCTGAAGAGGCTTCACCCCTCCACTTT. As protein: CASRRSEEASPLHF.

The chain recombines TRBV6-5 with TRBJ2-6, with D possibly being TRBD1 or TRBD2 (5 bases each). Deletions cut 2 bases from V and 0 bases from J, with 5 bases between. The CDR3 sequence is 15 residues long. Germline CDR1 reads MNHEY; CDR2 reads SVGAGI. CDR3 sequence reads: CASSYGGSGANVLTF. The CDR3, as DNA: TGTGCCAGCAGTTACGGGGGCTCTGGGGCCAACGTCCTGACTTTC.

Points on this clone: A clone one base away is much larger, so this may be a read error. The chain has TRBV7-9 and TRBJ2-3; D uncertain. CDR3 length equals 11 residues. Per the germline V gene, CDR1 is SEHNR and CDR2 is FQNEAQ (reference sequence). Trimming removed 5 bases from V and 2 bases from J, with 2 bases in between. The CDR3 nucleotides are TGTGCCAGCAGCCCCACAGATACGCAGTATTTT. Protein sequence: CASSPTDTQYF.

This clone was seen once. The genes are TRBV18 and TRBJ2-3; D may be TRBD1 (6 bases). Per the germline V gene, CDR1 is KGHSH and CDR2 is LQKENI. CDR3 length equals 16 residues. The ends were cut back, 1 base at V and 0 bases at J, with 11 bases in the middle. CDR3: CASSPQGVASTDTQYF. In nucleotides, the CDR3 is TGTGCCAGCTCACCACAGGGGGTGGCTAGCACAGATACGCAGTATTTT.

This clone was seen a few times. V usage is TRBV18 and J usage is TRBJ1-6, with a possible D match to TRBD1 (5 bases). Germline V gene sequence: CDR1 KGHSH, CDR2 LQKENI. V was pared by 3 bases and J by 9 bases, with 15 bases between. This CDR3 spans 15 amino acids. DNA for the CDR3: TGTGCCAGCTCACCTGGGCGGCAGGGTCTTTCACCCCTCCACTTT. Its translation is CASSPGRQGLSPLHF.

The chain has TRBV7-8 and TRBJ1-6; D gene unclear. The germline V gene encodes CDR1 SGHVS and CDR2 FQNEAQ. The CDR3 sequence is 17 residues long. Trimming removed 2 bases at V and 0 bases at J, with 11 bases between. CDR3 in DNA: TGTGCCAGCAGCTTAAACGGGCCTAGCTCCTATAATTCACCCCTCCACTTT. It yields the protein CASSLNGPSSYNSPLHF. The full variable domain, its missing parts supplied by reference TRBV7-8 and TRBJ1-6, is GAGVSQSPRYKVAKRGQDVALRCDPISGHVSLFWYQQALGQGPEFLTYFQNEAQLDKSGLPSDRFFAERPEGSVSTLKIQRTQQEDSAVYLCASSLNGPSSYNSPLHFGNGTRLTVT.

The chain couples TRBV7-8 to TRBJ1-2; possibly TRBD1 for D (5 bases). The length of the CDR3 is 14 residues. Per the germline V gene, CDR1 is SGHVS and CDR2 is FQNEAQ. V lost 5 bases and J 6 bases, leaving 16 bases between the germline ends. The CDR3 sequence is CASSRRDRTNGYTF. The DNA for the CDR3 is TGTGCCAGCAGCCGCAGGGACCGCACGAATGGCTACACCTTC.

The gene calls are TRBV5-1 and TRBJ2-1; 11 bases agree with TRBD1. The J segment lost 9 bases and the V segment lost 4 bases, leaving 9 bases of the junction unmatched. The CDR3 spans 15 residues. Per the germline V gene, CDR1 is SGHRS and CDR2 is YFSETQ. The CDR3 bases are TGCGCCAGCAGCGCCCGGGACAGGGGGTTTACTGAGCAGTTCTTC. This encodes CASSARDRGFTEQFF.

The chain recombines TRBV2 with TRBJ1-6, with a weak D call TRBD1 (6 bases). V was cut by 2 bases and J by 14 bases, with 16 bases left in between. There are 14 residues in the CDR3. Germline V gene sequence: CDR1 SNHLY, CDR2 FYNNEI. In DNA form, the CDR3 reads TGTGCCAGCAGTGAATCGAGGACAGTCATCACCCTCCACTTT. Encoded protein: CASSESRTVITLHF.

This clone was seen many times. The sample contains more than one DNA sequence encoding this CDR3. J is TRBJ2-3 and V is TRBV10-2; 7 bases are shared with TRBD2. Germline CDR1 is WSHSY and CDR2 is SAAADI. Unmatched junction bases numbered 4, after V lost 0 bases and J lost 4 bases. The CDR3 runs to 15 residues. The CDR3 region is CASSESGGSADTQYF. The CDR3 DNA is TGCGCCAGCAGTGAGTCGGGGGGGAGCGCAGATACGCAGTATTTT.

J is TRBJ1-4 and V is TRBV2; D is unresolved. CDR3 size: 14 residues. The ends were cut back, 6 bases at V and 4 bases at J, with 12 bases in the middle. Germline loops: CDR1 SNHLY, CDR2 FYNNEI. CDR3 sequence reads: CASSSQKVNEKLFF. The CDR3 bases are TGTGCCAGCAGCTCACAGAAAGTTAATGAAAAACTGTTTTTT.

In this sample, this clone turned up a few times. The J gene is TRBJ2-2, the V gene TRBV6-5; D is possibly TRBD2 (5 bases). The CDR3 contains 14 residues. Germline loops: CDR1 MNHEY, CDR2 SVGAGI. Trimming shortened V by 7 bases and J by 10 bases, and 19 bases separated the two germline ends. CDR3 in amino acids: CASKMASPRAELFF. In DNA, the CDR3 is TGTGCCAGCAAAATGGCTAGCCCGAGGGCGGAGCTGTTTTTT.

The chain is built from TRBV5-1 and TRBJ1-6, with 8 positions matching TRBD1. V trimming: 0 bases; J trimming: 9 bases; junction bases outside the gene matches: 8. Germline V CDR1 and CDR2: SGHRS, YFSETQ. This CDR3 has 16 amino acids. CDR3: CASSLELDREFSPLHF. The CDR3 region has the DNA TGCGCCAGCAGCTTGGAGTTGGACAGGGAATTTTCACCCCTCCACTTT.

The gene calls are TRBV20-1 and TRBJ2-1; 8 bases line up with TRBD1. Germline loops: CDR1 DFQATT, CDR2 SNEGSKA (reference sequence). This CDR3 is 11 amino acids long. The junction had 4 bases not matched to a gene; V was cut back by 3 bases and J by 12 bases. The CDR3, as DNA: TGCAGTGCTAGTGAGGGACAGGCGCAGTTCTTC. Protein sequence: CSASEGQAQFF.

The chain employs TRBV4-2 and TRBJ2-7; D might be TRBD1 (6 bases). In germline, CDR1 is LGHNA, CDR2 YNFKEQ. Deletions cut 1 base from V and 0 bases from J, with 7 bases between. CDR3 length: 14 residues. Here the CDR3 reads CASSQGGGSYEQYF. CDR3 nucleotide sequence: TGTGCCAGCAGCCAAGGAGGGGGCTCCTACGAGCAGTACTTC.

The J gene is TRBJ1-6, the V gene TRBV28; 8 bases line up with TRBD1. With V trimmed by 2 bases and J by 8 bases, 2 bases remained unmatched. Germline CDR1 reads MDHEN; CDR2 reads SYDVKM. The CDR3 loop spans 14 amino acids. This CDR3 is CASSLRDRYSPLHF. DNA for the CDR3: TGTGCCAGCAGTTTAAGGGACAGGTATTCACCCCTCCACTTT. Variable domain in full (rest from reference TRBV28 and TRBJ1-6): DVKVTQSSRYLVKRTGEKVFLECVQDMDHENMFWYRQDPGLGLRLIYFSYDVKMKEKGDIPEGYSVSREKKERFSLILESASTNQTSMYLCASSLRDRYSPLHFGNGTRLTVT.

The chain has TRBV2 and TRBJ1-1; D is possibly TRBD1 (6 bases). V was pared by 7 bases and J by 0 bases, with 15 bases between. In germline, CDR1 is SNHLY, CDR2 FYNNEI. This CDR3 contains 15 residues. This CDR3 is CASTPRGGMNTEAFF. The CDR3 DNA sequence: TGTGCCAGCACCCCAAGGGGGGGGATGAACACTGAAGCTTTCTTT.

The chain employs TRBV6-4 and TRBJ2-7; 12 bases agree with TRBD1. The germline V gene has CDR1 MRHNA and CDR2 SNTAGT. The CDR3 covers 16 residues. Trimming cost V 10 bases and J 6 bases; bases outside gene matches: 16. The DNA for the CDR3 is TGTGCCAAATCAACCGGGACAGGGGGCGCGAGGTCCGAGCAGTACTTC. Residues: CAKSTGTGGARSEQYF.